Below are 11 T cell receptor beta chains sequenced from a single sample in a study of blood T cell repertoires in COVID-19. TCRdb's copy holds only in-frame clones and misses some; the assay was immunoSEQ multiplex PCR. In the table there are over 200,000 clones, about nine tenths of which are singletons. The material sequenced was peripheral blood. Receptors originate from a man between 25 and 39 years old with COVID-19, enrolled during active disease.

The chain couples TRBV30 to TRBJ1-3; tentatively, D is TRBD1 (5 bases). This CDR3 spans 14 amino acids. Germline V CDR1 and CDR2: GTSNPN, SVGIG (reference sequence). V lost 8 bases to trimming and J lost 0 bases, with 14 bases between them. In DNA form, the CDR3 reads TGTGCCGGAGGGGTAGGTCTCTCTGGAAACACCATATATTTT. Protein product: CAGGVGLSGNTIYF. The whole variable domain, filled in from reference TRBV30 and TRBJ1-3, reads SQTIHQWPATLVQPVGSPLSLECTVEGTSNPNLYWYRQAAGRGLQLLFYSVGIGQISSEVPQNLSASRPQDRQFILSSKKLLLSDSGFYLCAGGVGLSGNTIYFGEGSWLTVV.

The chain is built from TRBV9 and TRBJ2-1; TRBD2 is a possible D gene (5 bases). Germline V gene lookup returns CDR1 SGDLS and CDR2 YYNGEE. CDR3 length equals 15 residues. With 6 bases removed from V and 5 bases from J, the gap between germline ends came to 18 bases. The CDR3 DNA follows: TGTGCCAGCACCATCGGTCCGGGATCTGACAATGAGCAGTTCTTC. As protein: CASTIGPGSDNEQFF.

In nucleotides, the CDR3 is TGTGCCAGTAGGTCGAGAGGGTTGGGCTTTTTTAGCACAGATACGCAGTATTTT. This codes for CASRSRGLGFFSTDTQYF. The J gene is TRBJ2-3, the V gene TRBV19, with D tentatively TRBD2 (5 bases). Germline V gene data show CDR1 as LNHDA and CDR2 as SQIVND (reference sequence). The CDR3 runs to 18 residues. V shed 6 bases and J shed 0 bases, with 22 bases lying between them.

This chain joins TRBV3-1 (or the pseudogene TRBV3-2) and TRBJ2-1; D remains unclear. The CDR3 consists of 13 residues. The V gene lost 2 bases and the J gene lost 12 bases, with 14 bases spanning the gap. From germline, CDR1 is LGHDT and CDR2 YNNKEL (reference sequence). Here the CDR3 DNA reads TGTGCCAGCAGCCAACGACCAGAGGATGGGCAGTTCTTC. Its protein product is CASSQRPEDGQFF.

J is TRBJ1-1 and V is TRBV11-2, with TRBD1 matching 7 bases. Germline V gene data show CDR1 as SGHAT and CDR2 as FQNNGV. The CDR3 contains 15 residues. Trimming took 3 bases from V and 5 from J; bases not matched to a gene: 9. CDR3 protein: CASSLGPDRVTEAFF. The CDR3 DNA reads TGTGCCAGCAGCTTGGGACCTGACAGGGTAACTGAAGCTTTCTTT.

The chain combines TRBV20-1 with TRBJ2-7; D may be TRBD2 (5 bases). CDR3 length: 11 residues. V lost 5 bases and J lost 5, with 10 bases in between. Germline CDR1 reads DFQATT; CDR2 reads SNEGSKA (reference sequence). Here the CDR3 DNA reads TGCAGTGCTGCCCTCGGGGACGAGCAGTACTTC. Protein product: CSAALGDEQYF.

DNA of the CDR3: TGTGCCAGCAGCATAGGTATACGAGAAGAAAAACTGTTTTTT. The encoded protein is CASSIGIREEKLFF. The rearrangement links TRBV7-9 to TRBJ1-4; D unclear. V lost 5 bases to trimming and J lost 8 bases, with 15 bases between them. The CDR3 contains 14 residues. In germline, CDR1 is SEHNR, CDR2 FQNEAQ (reference sequence). Using reference TRBV7-9 and TRBJ1-4 for the parts outside the CDR3, the full variable domain is DTGVSQNPRHKITKRGQNVTFRCDPISEHNRLYWYRQTLGQGPEFLTYFQNEAQLEKSRLLSDRFSAERPKGSFSTLEIQRTEQGDSAMYLCASSIGIREEKLFFGSGTQLSVL.

The V and J genes are TRBV5-1 and TRBJ2-1, with D possibly being TRBD2 (6 bases). Deletions cut 0 bases from V and 5 bases from J, with 6 bases between. The CDR3 extends over 13 amino acids. Looked up from germline, CDR1 is SGHRS and CDR2 is YFSETQ. The CDR3 is CASSLGRDNEQFF. Written as DNA, the CDR3 is TGCGCCAGCAGCTTGGGGAGGGACAATGAGCAGTTCTTC.

This clone was counted a single time. The gene calls are TRBV9 and TRBJ2-5; the match to TRBD1 covers 8 bases. The CDR3 has 16 amino acids. CDR1 SGDLS and CDR2 YYNGEE come from the germline V gene. J lost 3 bases, V lost 4 bases, and 11 bases had no gene match. The CDR3 loop reads CASSSRATGDKETQYF. CDR3 DNA: TGTGCCAGCAGCTCCCGTGCGACAGGGGATAAAGAGACCCAGTACTTC.

Relative to its sample, this clone is medium-sized. Here the CDR3 reads CASSKDQGRGRYF. Here the CDR3 DNA reads TGTGCCAGCAGTAAGGACCAAGGGAGGGGTCGGTACTTC. The chain combines TRBV28 with TRBJ2-7; 7 bases fit TRBD2. This CDR3 is 13 amino acids long. V dropped 5 bases and J dropped 12; count of bases not matched to a gene: 13. Germline V CDR1 and CDR2: MDHEN, SYDVKM.

The chain joins TRBV7-2 to TRBJ2-5; D is unresolved. The germline V and J ends were trimmed by 0 bases and 3 bases, with 11 bases remaining between them. The CDR3 is 15 residues long. Germline values: CDR1 SGHTA, CDR2 FQGNSA. Here the CDR3 reads CASSLAGSREETQYF. The CDR3 region has the DNA TGTGCCAGCAGCTTAGCTGGTAGCAGAGAAGAGACCCAGTACTTC. Full variable domain (rest looked up from reference TRBV7-2 and TRBJ2-5): GAGVSQSPSNKVTEKGKDVELRCDPISGHTALYWYRQSLGQGLEFLIYFQGNSAPDKSGLPSDRFSAERTGGSVSTLTIQRTQQEDSAVYLCASSLAGSREETQYFGPGTRLLVL.